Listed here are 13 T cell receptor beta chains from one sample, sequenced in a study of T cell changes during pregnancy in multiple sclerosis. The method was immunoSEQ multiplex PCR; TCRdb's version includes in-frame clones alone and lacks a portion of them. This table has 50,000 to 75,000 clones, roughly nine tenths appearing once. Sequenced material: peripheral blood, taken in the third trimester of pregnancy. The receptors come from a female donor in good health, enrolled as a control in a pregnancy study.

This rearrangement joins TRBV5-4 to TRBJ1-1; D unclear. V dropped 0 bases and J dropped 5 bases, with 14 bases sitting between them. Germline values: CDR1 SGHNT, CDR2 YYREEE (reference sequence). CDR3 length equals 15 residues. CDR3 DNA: TGTGCCAGCAGCTTGGCCGCGGGGAGGTTGACTGAAGCTTTCTTT. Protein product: CASSLAAGRLTEAFF.

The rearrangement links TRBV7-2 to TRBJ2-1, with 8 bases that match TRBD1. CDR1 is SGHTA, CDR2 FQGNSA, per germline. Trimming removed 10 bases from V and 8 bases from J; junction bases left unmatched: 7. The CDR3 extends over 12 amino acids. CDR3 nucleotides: TGTGCCACCGGACAGGGTGGGGATGAGCAGTTCTTC. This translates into CATGQGGDEQFF.

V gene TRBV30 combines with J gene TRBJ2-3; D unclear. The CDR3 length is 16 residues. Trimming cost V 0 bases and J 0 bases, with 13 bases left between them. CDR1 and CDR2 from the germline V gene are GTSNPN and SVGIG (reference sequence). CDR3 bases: TGTGCCTGGAGTGTTATAAGCCGTCTTAGCACAGATACGCAGTATTTT. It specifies CAWSVISRLSTDTQYF.

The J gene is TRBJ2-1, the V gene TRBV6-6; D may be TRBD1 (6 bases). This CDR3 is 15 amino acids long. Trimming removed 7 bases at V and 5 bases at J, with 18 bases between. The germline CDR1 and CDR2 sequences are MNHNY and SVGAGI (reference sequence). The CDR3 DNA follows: TGTGCCAGCACCCCCCAAACAGGGAGTGACAATGAGCAGTTCTTC. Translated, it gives CASTPQTGSDNEQFF.

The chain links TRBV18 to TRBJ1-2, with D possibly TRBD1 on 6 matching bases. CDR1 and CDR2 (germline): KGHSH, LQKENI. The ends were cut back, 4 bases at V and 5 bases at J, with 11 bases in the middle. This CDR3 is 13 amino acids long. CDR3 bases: TGTGCCAGCTCACAACAGGGCGGGTATGGCTACACCTTC. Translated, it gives CASSQQGGYGYTF. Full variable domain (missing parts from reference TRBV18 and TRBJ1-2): NAGVMQNPRHLVRRRGQEARLRCSPMKGHSHVYWYRQLPEEGLKFMVYLQKENIIDESGMPKERFSAEFPKEGPSILRIQQVVRGDSAAYFCASSQQGGYGYTFGSGTRLTVV.

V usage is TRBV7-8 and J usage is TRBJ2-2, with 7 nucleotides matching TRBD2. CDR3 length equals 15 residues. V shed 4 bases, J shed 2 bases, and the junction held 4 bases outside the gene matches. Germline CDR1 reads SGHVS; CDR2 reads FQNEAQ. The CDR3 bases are TGTGCCAGCAGCTGGACTAGGATCAACACCGGGGAGCTGTTTTTT. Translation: CASSWTRINTGELFF.

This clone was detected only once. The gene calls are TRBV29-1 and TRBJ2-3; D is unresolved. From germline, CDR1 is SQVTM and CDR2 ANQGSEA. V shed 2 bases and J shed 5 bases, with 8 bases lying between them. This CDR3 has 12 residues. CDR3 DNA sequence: TGCAGCGTTGAAAGAAACGGAGATACGCAGTATTTT. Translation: CSVERNGDTQYF.

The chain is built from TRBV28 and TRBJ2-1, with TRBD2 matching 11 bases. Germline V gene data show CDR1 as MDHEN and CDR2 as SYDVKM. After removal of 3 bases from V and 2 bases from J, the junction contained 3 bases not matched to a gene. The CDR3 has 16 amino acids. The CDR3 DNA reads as TGTGCCAGCAGTTTTATAGCGGGAGGGGCCTACAATGAGCAGTTCTTC. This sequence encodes CASSFIAGGAYNEQFF.

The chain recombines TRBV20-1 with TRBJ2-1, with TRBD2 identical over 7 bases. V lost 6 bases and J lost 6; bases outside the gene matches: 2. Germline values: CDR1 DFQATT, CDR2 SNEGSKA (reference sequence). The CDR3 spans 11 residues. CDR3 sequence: CSARESNEQFF. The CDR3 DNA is TGCAGTGCGCGGGAGAGCAATGAGCAGTTCTTC.

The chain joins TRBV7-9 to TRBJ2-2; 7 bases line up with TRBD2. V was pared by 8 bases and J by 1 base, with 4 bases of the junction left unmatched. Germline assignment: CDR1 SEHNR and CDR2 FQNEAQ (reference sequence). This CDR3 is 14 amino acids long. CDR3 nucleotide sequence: TGTGCCAGCGGGGTAGCGGGGAACACCGGGGAGCTGTTTTTT. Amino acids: CASGVAGNTGELFF.

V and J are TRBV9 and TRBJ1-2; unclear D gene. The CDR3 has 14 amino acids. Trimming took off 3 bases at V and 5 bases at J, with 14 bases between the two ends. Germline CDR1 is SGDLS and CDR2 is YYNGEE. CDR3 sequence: CASSALPGAYGYTF. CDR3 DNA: TGTGCCAGCAGCGCTTTGCCGGGTGCGTATGGCTACACCTTC. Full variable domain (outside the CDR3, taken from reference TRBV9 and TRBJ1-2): DSGVTQTPKHLITATGQRVTLRCSPRSGDLSVYWYQQSLDQGLQFLIQYYNGEERAKGNILERFSAQQFPDLHSELNLSSLELGDSALYFCASSALPGAYGYTFGSGTRLTVV.

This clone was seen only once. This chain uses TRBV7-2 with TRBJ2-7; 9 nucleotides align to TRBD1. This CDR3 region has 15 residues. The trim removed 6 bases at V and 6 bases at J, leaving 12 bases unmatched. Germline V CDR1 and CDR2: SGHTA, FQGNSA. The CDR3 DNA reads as TGTGCCAGCAGACCTAACCCGGACAGGGGAGGCGAGCAGTACTTC. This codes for CASRPNPDRGGEQYF.

CDR3 protein: CASRTGRTSGSHSYNEQFF. CDR3 bases: TGTGCCAGTAGGACGGGGAGGACTAGCGGGAGTCATTCCTACAATGAGCAGTTCTTC. The V call is TRBV19, the J call TRBJ2-1; 13 bases line up with TRBD2. Germline CDR1 is LNHDA and CDR2 is SQIVND (reference sequence). V shed 6 bases and J 1 base; nucleotides not matched to a gene: 12. There are 19 residues in the CDR3.